The next 14 T cell receptor beta chains were all read from a single sample in a study of resident and recirculating memory T cells in vitiligo. Profiling relied on immunoSEQ multiplex PCR, and the TCRdb table lists in-frame clones only, not all of them. This table holds 70,000 to 95,000 clones, just over 90% found once. The sample was blood. The receptors derive from a male donor with vitiligo.

The rearrangement links TRBV4-1 to TRBJ2-7, with TRBD2 matching 12 bases. CDR1 is MGHRA, CDR2 YSYEKL, per germline. The CDR3 spans 15 residues. Unmatched junction bases numbered 5, after V lost 6 bases and J lost 2 bases. CDR3 sequence reads: CASSLWTSGAYEQYF. CDR3 nucleotides: TGCGCCAGCAGTCTTTGGACTAGCGGGGCCTACGAGCAGTACTTC.

CDR3 in amino acids: CASSFFITGGGGTQYF. CDR3 bases: TGTGCCAGCAGCTTCTTCATCACGGGGGGAGGCGGGACCCAGTACTTC. The rearrangement links TRBV7-2 to TRBJ2-5; TRBD2 aligns across 7 bases. Germline CDR1 SGHTA, CDR2 FQGNSA. Trimming cost V 3 bases and J 7 bases; bases outside gene matches: 14. The CDR3 covers 16 residues.

The genes are TRBV7-3 and TRBJ2-3; D is possibly TRBD1 (6 bases). The V gene's germline CDR1 is SGHTA and CDR2 FQGTGA. V was pared by 5 bases and J by 3 bases, with 12 bases between. The CDR3 is 14 amino acids. CDR3 region: CASSRGQTTDTQYF. CDR3 nucleotides: TGTGCCAGCAGCCGTGGACAGACTACAGATACGCAGTATTTT.

The V call is TRBV6-1, the J call TRBJ2-3; 8 bases match TRBD2. The V gene's germline CDR1 is MNHNS and CDR2 SASEGT. The CDR3 covers 16 residues. The V segment lost 3 bases and the J segment 5 bases; nucleotides outside the gene matches: 10. The CDR3 sequence is CASSDRGVAGRDTQYF. The DNA for the CDR3 is TGTGCCAGCAGTGACCGAGGAGTAGCGGGGCGAGATACGCAGTATTTT.

This rearrangement joins TRBV30 to TRBJ2-4; 8 nucleotides agree with TRBD1. CDR1 and CDR2 (germline): GTSNPN, SVGIG (reference sequence). This CDR3 is 14 amino acids long. V shed 5 bases, J shed 1 base, and the junction held 4 bases outside the gene matches. In nucleotides, the CDR3 is TGTGCCTGGGGGACAGGAGTTGCCAAAAACATTCAGTACTTC. Its translation: CAWGTGVAKNIQYF.

V usage is TRBV7-3 and J usage is TRBJ2-2; TRBD2 matches at 16 bases. CDR1 SGHTA and CDR2 FQGTGA come from the germline V gene. Trimming removed 8 bases from V and 4 bases from J; junction bases left unmatched: 16. The CDR3 spans 20 residues. In nucleotides, the CDR3 is TGTGCCAGCGGACACGGGGGGACTAGCGGGAGGGGTTTAGGCACCGGGGAGCTGTTTTTT. Translated, it gives CASGHGGTSGRGLGTGELFF.

Comments on this clone: This CDR3 is also generated by other DNA sequences in the sample. The V gene is TRBV7-3, the J gene TRBJ2-1; possibly TRBD2 for D (5 bases). Trimming stripped 5 bases from V and 8 bases from J, with 10 bases between. The germline V gene encodes CDR1 SGHTA and CDR2 FQGTGA. The CDR3 has 12 residues. This CDR3 is CASSPGWDEQFF. The DNA for the CDR3 is TGTGCCAGCAGCCCGGGGTGGGATGAGCAGTTCTTC.

The chain is built from TRBV28 and TRBJ2-7; 11 bases agree with TRBD2. Germline V gene lookup returns CDR1 MDHEN and CDR2 SYDVKM. V trimming: 7 bases; J trimming: 2 bases; junction bases outside the gene matches: 7. This CDR3 is 15 amino acids long. In DNA, the CDR3 is TGTGCCAGCACCCCGACTAGCGGGGCCCCCTACGAGCAGTACTTC. Its protein product is CASTPTSGAPYEQYF. Combining the CDR3 with reference TRBV28 and TRBJ2-7 gives the whole variable domain DVKVTQSSRYLVKRTGEKVFLECVQDMDHENMFWYRQDPGLGLRLIYFSYDVKMKEKGDIPEGYSVSREKKERFSLILESASTNQTSMYLCASTPTSGAPYEQYFGPGTRLTVT.

V gene TRBV5-1 combines with J gene TRBJ2-7, with TRBD2 matching over 7 bases. This CDR3 region has 15 residues. V gave up 0 bases and J gave up 3 bases; unmatched junction bases: 6. In germline, CDR1 is SGHRS, CDR2 YFSETQ. The CDR3 protein is CASSLDLGGYYEQYF. CDR3 bases: TGCGCCAGCAGCTTGGACCTCGGGGGGTACTACGAGCAGTACTTC.

J is TRBJ1-2 and V is TRBV10-3, with 8 positions matching TRBD1. The CDR3 is 18 amino acids. CDR1 is ENHRY and CDR2 is SYGVKD in the germline V gene. The junction had 15 bases not matched to a gene; V was cut back by 6 bases and J by 0 bases. For the CDR3, the DNA is TGTGCCATCAGGGGGACAGGCGCAAAGGAAGAGGCTAACTATGGCTACACCTTC. Protein sequence: CAIRGTGAKEEANYGYTF.

The chain uses TRBV28 and TRBJ2-7; 9 bases fit TRBD1. The V gene end was trimmed by 1 base and the J gene end by 5 bases; junction bases not matched to a gene: 6. This CDR3 is built from 15 residues. Germline assignment: CDR1 MDHEN and CDR2 SYDVKM. The CDR3 loop is CASSLSDRGRDEQYF. The DNA of the CDR3 is TGTGCCAGCAGTTTATCCGACAGGGGGAGGGACGAGCAGTACTTC.

This clone was observed a handful of times. The chain has TRBV6-6 and TRBJ1-5; no reliable D call. CDR1 MNHNY and CDR2 SVGAGI come from the germline V gene (reference sequence). This CDR3 region has 13 residues. V lost 2 bases and J lost 2, with 4 bases in between. The CDR3 coding sequence is TGTGCCAGCAGTTACACAGGCAATCAGCCCCAGCATTTT. Amino acids: CASSYTGNQPQHF.

The V call is TRBV6-1, the J call TRBJ1-5; no clear D. Deletions cut 1 base from V and 9 bases from J, with 13 bases between. Per the germline V gene, CDR1 is MNHNS and CDR2 is SASEGT. There are 14 residues in the CDR3. Here the CDR3 reads CASSEERRNVPQHF. CDR3 nucleotides: TGTGCCAGCAGTGAAGAAAGGCGGAACGTGCCCCAGCATTTT.

The rearrangement joins TRBV7-9 to TRBJ2-3; 10 nucleotides align to TRBD1. Germline trimming cut 5 bases from V and 5 bases from J; bases unmatched to any gene: 10. This CDR3 region has 16 residues. Germline loops: CDR1 SEHNR, CDR2 FQNEAQ (reference sequence). This chain's CDR3 is CASSPTGTGAGDTQYF. The CDR3 DNA reads TGTGCCAGCAGCCCCACCGGGACAGGGGCGGGAGATACGCAGTATTTT.